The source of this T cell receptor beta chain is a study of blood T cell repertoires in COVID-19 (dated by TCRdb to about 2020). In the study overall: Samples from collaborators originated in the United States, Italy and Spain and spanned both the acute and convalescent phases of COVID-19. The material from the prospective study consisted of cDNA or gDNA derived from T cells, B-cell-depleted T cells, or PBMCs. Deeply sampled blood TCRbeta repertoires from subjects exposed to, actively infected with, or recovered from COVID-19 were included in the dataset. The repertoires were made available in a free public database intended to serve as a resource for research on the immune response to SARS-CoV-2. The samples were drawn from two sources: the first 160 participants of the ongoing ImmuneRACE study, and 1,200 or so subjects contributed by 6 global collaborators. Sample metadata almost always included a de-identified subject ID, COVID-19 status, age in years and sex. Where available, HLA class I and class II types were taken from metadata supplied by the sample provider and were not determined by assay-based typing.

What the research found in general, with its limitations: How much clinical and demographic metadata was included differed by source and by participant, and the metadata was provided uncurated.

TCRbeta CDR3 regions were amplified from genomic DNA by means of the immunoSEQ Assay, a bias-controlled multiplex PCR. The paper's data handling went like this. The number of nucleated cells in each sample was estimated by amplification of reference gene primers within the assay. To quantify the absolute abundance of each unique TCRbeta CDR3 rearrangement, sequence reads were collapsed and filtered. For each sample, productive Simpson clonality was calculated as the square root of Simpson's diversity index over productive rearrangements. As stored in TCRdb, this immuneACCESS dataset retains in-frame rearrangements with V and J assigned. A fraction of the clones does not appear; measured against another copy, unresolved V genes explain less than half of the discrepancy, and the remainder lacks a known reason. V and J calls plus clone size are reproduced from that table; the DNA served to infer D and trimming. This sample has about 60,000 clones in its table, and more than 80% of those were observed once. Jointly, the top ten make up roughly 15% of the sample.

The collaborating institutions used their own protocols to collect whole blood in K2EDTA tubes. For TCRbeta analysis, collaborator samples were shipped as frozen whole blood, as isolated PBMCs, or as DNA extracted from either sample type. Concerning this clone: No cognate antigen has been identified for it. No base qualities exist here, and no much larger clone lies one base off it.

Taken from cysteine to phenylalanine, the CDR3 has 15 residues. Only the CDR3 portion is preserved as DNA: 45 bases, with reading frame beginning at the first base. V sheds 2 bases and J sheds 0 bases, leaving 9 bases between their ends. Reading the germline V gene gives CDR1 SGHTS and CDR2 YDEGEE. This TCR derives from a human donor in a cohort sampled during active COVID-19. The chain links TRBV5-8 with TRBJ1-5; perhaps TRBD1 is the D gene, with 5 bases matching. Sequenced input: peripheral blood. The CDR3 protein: CASSFGDYSNQPQHF. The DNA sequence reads TGTGCCAGCAGCTTCGGGGACTATAGCAATCAGCCCCAGCATTTT.